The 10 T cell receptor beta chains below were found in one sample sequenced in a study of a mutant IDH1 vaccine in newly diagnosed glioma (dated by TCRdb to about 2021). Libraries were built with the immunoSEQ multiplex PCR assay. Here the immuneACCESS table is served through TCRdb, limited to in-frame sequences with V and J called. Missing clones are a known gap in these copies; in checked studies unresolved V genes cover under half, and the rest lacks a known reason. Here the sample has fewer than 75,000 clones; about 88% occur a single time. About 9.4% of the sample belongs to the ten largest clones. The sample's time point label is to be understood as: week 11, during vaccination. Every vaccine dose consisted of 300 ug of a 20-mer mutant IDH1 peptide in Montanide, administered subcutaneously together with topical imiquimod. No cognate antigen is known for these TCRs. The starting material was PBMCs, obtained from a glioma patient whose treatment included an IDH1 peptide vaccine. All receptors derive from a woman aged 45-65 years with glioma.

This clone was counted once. The CDR3 DNA sequence: TGTGCCAGCAGCCAAGATCCACATTCGAGCACTGAAGCTTTCTTT. This gives the protein CASSQDPHSSTEAFF. The chain couples TRBV4-2 to TRBJ1-1; D ambiguous. The germline V gene encodes CDR1 LGHNA and CDR2 YNFKEQ. The CDR3 is 15 amino acids. V lost 0 bases and J 4 bases, leaving 12 bases between the germline ends.

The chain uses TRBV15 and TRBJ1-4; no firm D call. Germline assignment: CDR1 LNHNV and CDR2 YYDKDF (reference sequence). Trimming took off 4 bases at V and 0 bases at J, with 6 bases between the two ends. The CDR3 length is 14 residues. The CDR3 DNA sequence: TGTGCCACCAGCATTCCGTCAACTAATGAAAAACTGTTTTTT. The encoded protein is CATSIPSTNEKLFF.

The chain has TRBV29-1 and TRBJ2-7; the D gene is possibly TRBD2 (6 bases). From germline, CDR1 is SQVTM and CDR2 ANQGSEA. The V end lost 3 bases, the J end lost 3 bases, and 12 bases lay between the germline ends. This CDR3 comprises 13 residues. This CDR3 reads CSVENGGSYEQYF. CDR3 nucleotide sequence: TGCAGCGTTGAGAACGGGGGAAGCTACGAGCAGTACTTC.

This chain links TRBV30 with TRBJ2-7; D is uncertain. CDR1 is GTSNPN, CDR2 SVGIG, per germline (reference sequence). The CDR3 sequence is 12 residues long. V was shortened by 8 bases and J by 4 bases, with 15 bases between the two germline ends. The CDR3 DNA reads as TGTGCCCTAACACGTGGCGGTTACGAGCAGTACTTC. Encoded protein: CALTRGGYEQYF.

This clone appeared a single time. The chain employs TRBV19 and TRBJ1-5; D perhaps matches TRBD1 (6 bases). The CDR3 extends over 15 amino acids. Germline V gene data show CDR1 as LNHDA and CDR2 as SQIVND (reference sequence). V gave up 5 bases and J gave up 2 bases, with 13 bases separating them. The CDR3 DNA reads TGTGCCAGTAGTGGACAGCGTTGGGGCAATCAGCCCCAGCATTTT. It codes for CASSGQRWGNQPQHF.

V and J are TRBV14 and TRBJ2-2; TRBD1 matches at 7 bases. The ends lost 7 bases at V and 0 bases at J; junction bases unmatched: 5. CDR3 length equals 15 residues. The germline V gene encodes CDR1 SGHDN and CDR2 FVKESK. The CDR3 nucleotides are TGTGCCAGCACCCGACAGGGAGCGAACACCGGGGAGCTGTTTTTT. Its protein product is CASTRQGANTGELFF.

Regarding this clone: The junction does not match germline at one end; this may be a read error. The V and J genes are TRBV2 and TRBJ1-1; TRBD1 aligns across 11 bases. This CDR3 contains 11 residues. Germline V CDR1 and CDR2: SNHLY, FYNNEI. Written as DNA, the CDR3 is TGTGCCAGCAGAGGGGGACAGGGGGAAGGATTT. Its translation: CASRGGQGEGF.

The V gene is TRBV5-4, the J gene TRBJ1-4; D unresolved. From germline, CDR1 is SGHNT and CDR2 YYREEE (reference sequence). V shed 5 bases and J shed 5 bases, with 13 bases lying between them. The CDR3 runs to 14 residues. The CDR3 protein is CASSPGSFNEKLFF. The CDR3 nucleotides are TGTGCCAGCAGTCCGGGGAGCTTCAATGAAAAACTGTTTTTT.

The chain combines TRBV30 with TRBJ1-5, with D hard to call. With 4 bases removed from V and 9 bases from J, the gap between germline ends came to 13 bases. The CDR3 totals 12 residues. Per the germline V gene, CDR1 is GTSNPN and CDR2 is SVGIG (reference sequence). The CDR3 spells CAWTDGNTPQHF. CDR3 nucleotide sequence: TGTGCCTGGACGGACGGGAACACGCCCCAGCATTTT.

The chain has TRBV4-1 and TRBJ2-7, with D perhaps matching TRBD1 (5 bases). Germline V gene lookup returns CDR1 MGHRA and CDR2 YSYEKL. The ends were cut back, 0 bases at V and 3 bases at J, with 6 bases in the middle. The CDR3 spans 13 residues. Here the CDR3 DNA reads TGCGCCAGCAGCCAAGATCAGGGCTACGAGCAGTACTTC. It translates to CASSQDQGYEQYF.